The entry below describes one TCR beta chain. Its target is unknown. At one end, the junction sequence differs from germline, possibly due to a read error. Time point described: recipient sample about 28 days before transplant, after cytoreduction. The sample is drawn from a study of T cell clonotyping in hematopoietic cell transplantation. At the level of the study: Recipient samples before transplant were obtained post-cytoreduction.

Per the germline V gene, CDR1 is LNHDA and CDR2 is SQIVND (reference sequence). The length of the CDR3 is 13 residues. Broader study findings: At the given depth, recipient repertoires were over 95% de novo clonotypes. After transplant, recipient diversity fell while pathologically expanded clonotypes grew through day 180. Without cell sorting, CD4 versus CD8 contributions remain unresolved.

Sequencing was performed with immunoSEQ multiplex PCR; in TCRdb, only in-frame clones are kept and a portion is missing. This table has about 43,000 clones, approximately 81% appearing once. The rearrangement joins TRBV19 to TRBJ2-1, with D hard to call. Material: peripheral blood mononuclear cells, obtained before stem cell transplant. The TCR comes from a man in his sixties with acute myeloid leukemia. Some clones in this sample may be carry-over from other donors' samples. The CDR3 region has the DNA TGTGCCAGTAGTCCTTCGTATGGCCGCCGGTCGCTCTTC. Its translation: CASSPSYGRRSLF.